This entry lists 29 T cell receptor beta chains sequenced from one sample in a study of cytomegalovirus exposure and HLA in healthy donors. The PCR ran on 60 Vbeta and 13 Jbeta primers. Assay: immunoSEQ multiplex PCR; the TCRdb copy retains only in-frame clones and omits some. The sample records under 130,000 clones, 70% being singletons. Sequenced material: PBMCs. The origin of the receptors is a man in his forties in good health and CMV-seropositive.

V gene TRBV27 combines with J gene TRBJ2-1; 12 bases match TRBD1. The length of the CDR3 is 16 residues. V gave up 1 base and J gave up 8 bases; unmatched junction bases: 6. The germline CDR1 and CDR2 sequences are MNHEY and SMNVEV (reference sequence). The CDR3 reads CASSLLAGQGADEQFF. In DNA form, the CDR3 reads TGTGCCAGCAGTTTATTGGCGGGACAGGGGGCAGATGAGCAGTTCTTC.

The V gene is TRBV5-6, the J gene TRBJ2-7; a possible D gene is TRBD2 (6 bases). This CDR3 region has 16 residues. The germline CDR1 and CDR2 sequences are SGHDT and YYEEEE. V lost 4 bases and J lost 0, with 17 bases in between. The CDR3 spells CASSPGALAYSYEQYV. The CDR3 nucleotides are TGTGCCAGCAGCCCTGGAGCGCTAGCGTACTCCTACGAGCAGTACGTC.

V and J are TRBV4-3 and TRBJ2-7, with D unresolved. This CDR3 region has 12 residues. Germline CDR1 is LGHNA and CDR2 is YSLEER. V was clipped by 0 bases and J by 3 bases, with 3 bases between them. CDR3 region: CASSQDSYEQYF. The CDR3 bases are TGCGCCAGCAGCCAAGACAGCTACGAGCAGTACTTC.

The chain is built from TRBV4-1 and TRBJ1-6, with TRBD1 identical over 9 bases. Germline CDR1 and CDR2: MGHRA and YSYEKL. V shed 3 bases and J 7 bases; nucleotides not matched to a gene: 1. This CDR3 is 14 amino acids long. The CDR3 DNA sequence: TGCGCCAGCAGCCAGGGACAGGGAAATTCACCCCTCCACTTT. This gives the protein CASSQGQGNSPLHF.

V usage is TRBV5-4 and J usage is TRBJ2-6; D not resolved. CDR1 and CDR2 from the germline V gene are SGHNT and YYREEE (reference sequence). The V and J ends lost 6 bases and 0 bases respectively, with 13 bases between them. This CDR3 region has 16 residues. CDR3: CASTSTEFSGANVLTF. CDR3 nucleotides: TGTGCCAGCACCTCGACGGAGTTCTCTGGGGCCAACGTCCTGACTTTC.

The chain is built from TRBV6-6 and TRBJ2-7, with TRBD1 matching over 9 bases. The length of the CDR3 is 13 residues. Germline V CDR1 and CDR2: MNHNY, SVGAGI (reference sequence). V shed 7 bases, J shed 5 bases, and the junction held 6 bases outside the gene matches. Here the CDR3 reads CASTSRTGDEQYV. In DNA form, the CDR3 reads TGTGCCAGCACAAGTAGGACAGGGGACGAGCAGTACGTC.

The V call is TRBV30, the J call TRBJ2-7; D possibly corresponds to TRBD1 (7 bases). Trimming removed 3 bases at V and 0 bases at J, with 15 bases between. The CDR3 loop spans 15 amino acids. The germline V gene encodes CDR1 GTSNPN and CDR2 SVGIG (reference sequence). The CDR3 DNA reads TGTGCCTGGAGGCCAGGGGGGCGGAGCTCCTACGAGCAGTACTTC. Protein: CAWRPGGRSSYEQYF.

The chain carries TRBV6-5 and TRBJ2-1, with 9 bases that match TRBD2. The germline gives CDR1 MNHEY, CDR2 SVGAGI. V shed 0 bases and J 8 bases; nucleotides not matched to a gene: 5. The CDR3 totals 15 residues. In DNA form, the CDR3 reads TGTGCCAGCAGTTACTCGGCTAGCGGGAATTATGAGCAGTTCTTC. Protein sequence: CASSYSASGNYEQFF.

This clone was observed many times. J is TRBJ2-7 and V is TRBV7-9; 8 bases line up with TRBD1. The CDR3 loop spans 14 amino acids. Per the germline V gene, CDR1 is SEHNR and CDR2 is FQNEAQ (reference sequence). After removal of 11 bases from V and 4 bases from J, the junction contained 13 bases not matched to a gene. CDR3 sequence (DNA): TGTGCCTCCGCCGGCAGGGGGCTGAGGTACGAGCAGTACTTC. Protein product: CASAGRGLRYEQYF.

This clone has only one observation. The genes are TRBV23-1 and TRBJ2-7; 8 positions match TRBD1. TRBV23-1 is treated as an ORF (open reading frame) with a function not yet certain. The CDR3 consists of 16 residues. The J segment lost 0 bases and the V segment lost 6 bases, leaving 10 bases of the junction unmatched. CDR3 sequence (DNA): TGCGCCAGCAGCTCGGGGACAGGAACTATCTCCTACGAGCAGTACGTC. Protein sequence: CASSSGTGTISYEQYV.

This sequence joins TRBV6-1 and TRBJ2-5, with a tentative D call TRBD1 (6 bases). Looked up from germline, CDR1 is MNHNS and CDR2 is SASEGT. This CDR3 contains 16 residues. The V gene lost 2 bases and the J gene lost 3 bases, with 16 bases spanning the gap. The CDR3 coding sequence is TGTGCCAGCAGTGAACAGGTGGGGGCGCCGGAAGAGACCCAGTACTTC. Translated: CASSEQVGAPEETQYF.

The CDR3 sequence is CSFKEGGWYEQYF. CDR3 bases: TGCAGCTTCAAGGAGGGAGGGTGGTACGAGCAGTACTTC. This chain uses TRBV29-1 with TRBJ2-7; 7 bases are shared with TRBD2. The CDR3 extends over 13 amino acids. Germline V CDR1 and CDR2: SQVTM, ANQGSEA. V gave up 8 bases and J gave up 4 bases; unmatched junction bases: 11.

This chain uses TRBV9 with TRBJ2-7; 12 nucleotides align to TRBD2. The V segment lost 0 bases and the J segment 6 bases; nucleotides outside the gene matches: 10. Germline loops: CDR1 SGDLS, CDR2 YYNGEE. The CDR3 consists of 17 residues. The CDR3 sequence is CASSVVWASGRAGEQYV. CDR3 in DNA: TGTGCCAGCAGCGTAGTTTGGGCTAGCGGGAGGGCAGGCGAGCAGTACGTC.

The V call is TRBV11-1, the J call TRBJ1-1; maybe TRBD1 (5 bases). CDR3 length: 19 residues. The V and J ends lost 1 base and 0 bases respectively, with 21 bases between them. Germline V gene data show CDR1 as SGHAT and CDR2 as FQDESV (reference sequence). This CDR3 reads CASSLEATLWGLLNTEAFF. The CDR3 DNA sequence: TGTGCCAGCAGCTTAGAAGCTACTCTCTGGGGACTTTTGAACACTGAAGCTTTCTTT.

The chain has TRBV9 and TRBJ2-3, with D tentatively TRBD1 (6 bases). V lost 3 bases and J 3 bases, leaving 14 bases between the germline ends. Germline values: CDR1 SGDLS, CDR2 YYNGEE. The CDR3 length is 15 residues. Written as DNA, the CDR3 is TGTGCCAGCAGCGATAATACAGGGCAAACAGATACGCAGTATTTT. Translated: CASSDNTGQTDTQYF. Variable domain in full (rest from reference TRBV9 and TRBJ2-3): DSGVTQTPKHLITATGQRVTLRCSPRSGDLSVYWYQQSLDQGLQFLIQYYNGEERAKGNILERFSAQQFPDLHSELNLSSLELGDSALYFCASSDNTGQTDTQYFGPGTRLTVL.

The genes are TRBV30 and TRBJ1-4, with 7 bases lining up with TRBD1. Trimming at V came to 0 bases and at J to 7 bases, leaving 5 bases not matched to a gene. The CDR3 length is 14 residues. CDR1 is GTSNPN and CDR2 is SVGIG in the germline V gene (reference sequence). DNA of the CDR3: TGTGCCTGGAGTGTCGGTGGGACAGCTGAAAAACTGTTTTTT. Encoded protein: CAWSVGGTAEKLFF.

Only a few counts were recorded for this clone. The chain uses TRBV27 and TRBJ2-7; perhaps TRBD1 as D (5 bases). This CDR3 comprises 14 residues. Germline-derived CDR1 and CDR2 are MNHEY and SMNVEV (reference sequence). The V end lost 3 bases, the J end lost 0 bases, and 9 bases lay between the germline ends. The CDR3 nucleotides read TGTGCCAGCAGTTTCAGGGCCGCCTCCTACGAGCAGTACTTC. It yields the protein CASSFRAASYEQYF.

This clone turned up a few times. The sample contains more than one DNA sequence encoding this CDR3. This chain links TRBV5-1 with TRBJ1-1, with D possibly matching TRBD1 (5 bases). This CDR3 contains 13 residues. The V and J ends lost 2 bases and 1 base respectively, with 6 bases between them. Germline loops: CDR1 SGHRS, CDR2 YFSETQ. CDR3 in amino acids: CASSFTGNTEAFF. The CDR3 coding sequence is TGCGCCAGCAGCTTTACAGGGAACACTGAAGCTTTCTTT.

This chain uses TRBV5-1 with TRBJ2-5; D gene ambiguous. The germline CDR1 and CDR2 sequences are SGHRS and YFSETQ. The V gene lost 2 bases and the J gene lost 4 bases, with 3 bases spanning the gap. This CDR3 is 11 amino acids long. CDR3 DNA: TGCGCCAGCAGCTTCGGAGAGACCCAGTACTTC. As protein: CASSFGETQYF.

The V call is TRBV29-1, the J call TRBJ1-2; D might be TRBD1 (5 bases). Germline loops: CDR1 SQVTM, CDR2 ANQGSEA. Trimming removed 3 bases from V and 4 bases from J, with 9 bases in between. The CDR3 totals 12 residues. The CDR3 sequence: CSVDRGTYGYTF. CDR3 in DNA: TGCAGCGTTGATCGGGGGACCTATGGCTACACCTTC.

The chain links TRBV10-3 to TRBJ2-3; 10 bases align to TRBD2. The germline gives CDR1 ENHRY, CDR2 SYGVKD. CDR3 size: 15 residues. Germline trimming cut 6 bases from V and 3 bases from J; bases unmatched to any gene: 6. Written as DNA, the CDR3 is TGTGCCATCAGGGAACTAGCGGGAAGGACAGATACGCAGTATTTT. Residues: CAIRELAGRTDTQYF.

The chain carries TRBV10-2 and TRBJ2-3; TRBD1 is a possible D gene (5 bases). The CDR3 is 11 residues long. Trimming pared 8 bases from V and 3 bases from J, leaving 6 bases between. Per the germline V gene, CDR1 is WSHSY and CDR2 is SAAADI. The CDR3 DNA follows: TGCGCCAGCGGGGCTACAGATACGCAGTATTTT. As protein: CASGATDTQYF.

The J gene is TRBJ2-1, the V gene TRBV19; 7 nucleotides match TRBD2. Germline V lookup: CDR1 LNHDA, CDR2 SQIVND (reference sequence). V lost 2 bases to trimming and J lost 6 bases; unmatched junction nucleotides: 7. The CDR3 totals 15 residues. CDR3: CASSISGGSPNEQFF. CDR3 DNA: TGTGCCAGTAGTATATCCGGCGGGAGCCCCAATGAGCAGTTCTTC.

The J gene is TRBJ2-4, the V gene TRBV9, with a possible D match to TRBD2 (6 bases). CDR3 length: 14 residues. CDR1 and CDR2 (germline): SGDLS, YYNGEE. Trimming removed 0 bases from V and 7 bases from J, with 11 bases in between. The CDR3 is CASSVEASVNIQYF. The CDR3 DNA reads as TGTGCCAGCAGCGTAGAGGCTAGCGTTAACATTCAGTACTTC.

CDR3 loop: CASSSTGTGDEQYF. Here the CDR3 DNA reads TGTGCCAGCAGCTCGACCGGGACAGGGGACGAGCAGTACTTC. The J gene is TRBJ2-5, the V gene TRBV5-6, with 10 bases identical to TRBD1. The tail of the sequence fits TRBJ2-7 better, so the J call may be wrong. Per germline, CDR1 SGHDT and CDR2 YYEEEE. This CDR3 region has 14 residues.

This clone has a handful of counts. This chain uses TRBV19 with TRBJ1-1; possibly TRBD1 for D (6 bases). V was pared by 3 bases and J by 0 bases, with 17 bases between. Germline V lookup: CDR1 LNHDA, CDR2 SQIVND (reference sequence). This CDR3 contains 17 residues. The CDR3, as DNA: TGTGCCAGTAGTATCCCCCCGGGAGGACAGATGAACACTGAAGCTTTCTTT. Its protein product is CASSIPPGGQMNTEAFF. Full variable domain (outside the CDR3, taken from reference TRBV19 and TRBJ1-1): DGGITQSPKYLFRKEGQNVTLSCEQNLNHDAMYWYRQDPGQGLRLIYYSQIVNDFQKGDIAEGYSVSREKKESFPLTVTSAQKNPTAFYLCASSIPPGGQMNTEAFFGQGTRLTVV.

The chain uses TRBV5-5 and TRBJ2-6, with a tentative D call TRBD1 (5 bases). Trimming took 2 bases from V and 2 from J, leaving 8 bases between them. The CDR3 loop spans 15 amino acids. Germline V gene sequence: CDR1 SGHKS, CDR2 YYEKEE (reference sequence). CDR3: CASSFREPGANVLTF. In nucleotides, the CDR3 is TGTGCCAGCAGCTTCAGGGAACCTGGGGCCAACGTCCTGACTTTC.

The gene calls are TRBV7-2 and TRBJ2-7; tentatively, D is TRBD2 (5 bases). This CDR3 comprises 12 residues. Germline V gives CDR1 SGHTA, CDR2 FQGNSA. The germline V and J ends were trimmed by 5 bases and 5 bases, with 10 bases remaining between them. The CDR3: CASSQDFDEQYF. In DNA, the CDR3 is TGTGCCAGCAGCCAGGACTTTGACGAGCAGTACTTC.

The chain recombines TRBV4-1 with TRBJ2-3; 9 nucleotides agree with TRBD1. Germline V CDR1 and CDR2: MGHRA, YSYEKL. V shed 4 bases and J 0 bases; nucleotides not matched to a gene: 2. This CDR3 is 15 amino acids long. This CDR3 is CASSLQGASTDTQYF. The CDR3 region has the DNA TGCGCCAGCAGCCTACAGGGGGCGAGCACAGATACGCAGTATTTT.